This note documents a single TCR beta chain sequence. All enrollees were about 18 to 89 years old and from about 24 US areas. The entry originates in a study of blood T cell repertoires in COVID-19. Germline-derived CDR1 and CDR2 are MNHEY and SVGAGI. The CDR3 extends over 13 amino acids. After removal of 8 bases from V and 10 bases from J, the junction contained 13 bases not matched to a gene. Original processing methods: It was from reference gene primer amplification that nucleated cell counts were estimated. Sequencing was performed with immunoSEQ multiplex PCR; in TCRdb, only in-frame clones are kept and a portion is missing. That table gives V, J and clone size, and the DNA gave D and trimming. The profile covers about 100,000 clones, with about 86% appearing a single time and roughly 3% taken by the ten largest.

The rearrangement links TRBV6-5 to TRBJ1-1; the match to TRBD1 covers 7 bases. Sequenced input: PBMCs or T cells enriched from blood (not recorded which). The clonotype originates from a woman in her forties or fifties who had recovered from COVID-19. The CDR3 DNA reads TGTGCCAGCCTATCCCCACGACAGGGCGCAGCTTTCTTT. This codes for CASLSPRQGAAFF.